The rows below give T cell receptor beta chains drawn from one sample of a study of tissue T cells after allogeneic stem cell transplantation. TCRdb keeps only in-frame clones here, not all; method: immunoSEQ multiplex PCR. The sample lists 600 to 800 clones, roughly 62% seen once, with 30% to 40% in the top ten. The sample here was liver tissue, taken at autopsy. The receptor source for this set is a male patient at least 60 years old with steroid-refractory graft-versus-host disease after an allogeneic stem cell transplant. A share of the T cells may be of graft donor origin. Each CDR3 is given with its conserved first and last residue. D genes are given only for firm matches. Clone size appears in some rows only: once, few, many, or a class for an expanded clone.

CASSSGGDSYEQYF	TGCGCCAGCAGCAGCGGGGGGGACTCCTACGAGCAGTACTTC	TRBV10-1	TRBD2	TRBJ2-7	.
CASSKLADPQETQYF	TGTGCCAGCAGTAAGCTAGCGGACCCGCAAGAGACCCAGTACTTC	TRBV6-2/TRBV6-3	TRBD2	TRBJ2-5	.
CASSPSDGVVNTEAFF	TGTGCCAGCTCACCTTCGGATGGAGTTGTGAACACTGAAGCTTTCTTT	TRBV18	.	TRBJ1-1	.
CASSGGAGGGETQYF	TGTGCCAGCAGCGGGGGGGCCGGGGGGGGAGAGACCCAGTACTTC	TRBV5-6	TRBD2	TRBJ2-5	.
CAISEMAVRSGYTF	TGTGCCATCAGTGAGATGGCCGTCAGGAGCGGCTACACCTTC	TRBV10-3	.	TRBJ1-2	.
CASRDGANTGELFF	TGTGCCAGCAGGGACGGCGCGAACACCGGGGAGCTGTTTTTT	TRBV6-5	.	TRBJ2-2	.
CASSVLAGTRGKNIQYF	TGTGCCAGCAGTGTCTTAGCGGGGACTCGGGGCAAAAACATTCAGTACTTC	TRBV27	TRBD2	TRBJ2-4	.
CASGSWETQYF	TGTGCCAGCGGCTCATGGGAGACCCAGTACTTC	TRBV9	.	TRBJ2-5	once
CASSSGQGREQYF	TGTGCCAGCAGCTCCGGACAGGGGAGGGAGCAGTACTTC	TRBV13	TRBD1	TRBJ2-7	once
CASSLGGTVGEGYTF	TGTGCCAGCAGCTTAGGCGGGACAGTAGGGGAGGGCTACACCTTC	TRBV7-2	TRBD1	TRBJ1-2	.
CASRAGRDTQYF	TGTGCCAGCAGAGCCGGCCGGGATACGCAGTATTTT	TRBV6-5	.	TRBJ2-3	.
CASSQDYRGAGNTIYF	TGCGCCAGCAGCCAAGATTACAGGGGGGCTGGAAACACCATATATTTT	TRBV4-3	TRBD1	TRBJ1-3	.
CASSFRQFPHTNEKLFF	TGTGCCAGCAGTTTCAGACAGTTTCCCCACACTAATGAAAAACTGTTTTTT	TRBV27	.	TRBJ1-4	.
CASSYIRRVSDTQYF	TGTGCCAGCAGTTACATTCGGAGGGTGTCAGATACGCAGTATTTT	TRBV6-2/TRBV6-3	.	TRBJ2-3	few
CASTNLGSEAFF	TGTGCCAGCACTAATTTAGGTTCTGAAGCTTTCTTT	TRBV27	.	TRBJ1-1	.
CASSPRLAGGGNEQFF	TGTGCCAGCAGCCCCCGACTAGCGGGGGGTGGAAATGAGCAGTTCTTC	TRBV11-2	TRBD2	TRBJ2-1	.
CASSLVANIQYF	TGTGCCAGCAGTTTAGTGGCAAACATTCAGTACTTC	TRBV12-3/TRBV12-4	.	TRBJ2-4	once
CASSDSGARYGYTF	TGTGCCAGCAGCGATTCTGGGGCGAGGTATGGCTACACCTTC	TRBV4-2	.	TRBJ1-2	.
CASSQVSQGGGYTF	TGCGCCAGCAGCCAAGTATCCCAGGGGGGAGGCTACACCTTC	TRBV4-3	TRBD1	TRBJ1-2	once
CASSFGGGEQFF	TGTGCCAGCAGTTTCGGCGGGGGCGAGCAGTTCTTC	TRBV12-3/TRBV12-4	.	TRBJ2-1	.
CATKGGTDTQYF	TGTGCCACGAAGGGGGGGACAGATACGCAGTATTTT	TRBV2	.	TRBJ2-3	.
CASSRGADSGLAGNTIYF	TGTGCCAGCAGCAGGGGGGCGGACTCGGGGCTTGCTGGAAACACCATATATTTT	TRBV7-6	.	TRBJ1-3	.
CATSREQGVGNEKLFF	TGTGCCACCAGCAGAGAACAGGGGGTGGGAAATGAAAAACTGTTTTTT	TRBV15	TRBD1	TRBJ1-4	few
CASSPLSGADGAGELFF	TGCGCCAGCAGCCCCCTGAGCGGGGCCGACGGAGCCGGGGAGCTGTTTTTT	TRBV4-3	TRBD2	TRBJ2-2	.
CASSLEGRGGNEQYF	TGTGCCAGCAGCTTGGAAGGCAGGGGCGGGAACGAGCAGTACTTC	TRBV5-4	.	TRBJ2-7	few
CASSVEPGLAQQYF	TGTGCCAGCAGCGTAGAACCGGGACTAGCCCAGCAGTACTTC	TRBV9	TRBD2	TRBJ2-7	.
CASSMGRIMNTEAFF	TGTGCCAGTAGTATGGGGCGGATCATGAACACTGAAGCTTTCTTT	TRBV19	.	TRBJ1-1	.
CASRLRGSGNTIYF	TGTGCAAGTCGCTTACGAGGCTCTGGAAACACCATATATTTT	TRBV12-2	.	TRBJ1-3	.
CASSIESRRGQPQHF	TGTGCCAGTAGTATAGAGTCCAGGAGGGGTCAGCCCCAGCATTTT	TRBV19	.	TRBJ1-5	.
CARDRGRGNSPLHF	TGCGCCAGGGACAGGGGGCGCGGCAATTCACCCCTCCACTTT	TRBV10-1	TRBD1	TRBJ1-6	.
CASSQVADLSYEQYF	TGCGCCAGCAGCCAAGTGGCGGACTTATCCTACGAGCAGTACTTC	TRBV4-3	.	TRBJ2-7	.
CASSLTQAVPYEHSEAFF	TGTGCCAGCAGCTTAACTCAGGCGGTCCCTTATGAACATAGTGAAGCTTTCTTT	TRBV7-6	.	TRBJ1-1	few
CASSDSHNEQFF	TGTGCCAGCAGCGACAGCCACAATGAGCAGTTCTTC	TRBV5-5	.	TRBJ2-1	.
CASSSEDQGRSYNEQFF	TGTGCCAGCAGCTCAGAGGATCAGGGGCGCTCCTACAATGAGCAGTTCTTC	TRBV11-2	.	TRBJ2-1	once
CASSQGRDSISGNTIYF	TGTGCCAGCAGCCAAGGTCGGGACAGCATCTCTGGAAACACCATATATTTT	TRBV3-1/TRBV3-2	TRBD1	TRBJ1-3	.
CASSMNRGETQYF	TGTGCCAGTAGTATGAATCGGGGAGAGACCCAGTACTTC	TRBV19	.	TRBJ2-5	.